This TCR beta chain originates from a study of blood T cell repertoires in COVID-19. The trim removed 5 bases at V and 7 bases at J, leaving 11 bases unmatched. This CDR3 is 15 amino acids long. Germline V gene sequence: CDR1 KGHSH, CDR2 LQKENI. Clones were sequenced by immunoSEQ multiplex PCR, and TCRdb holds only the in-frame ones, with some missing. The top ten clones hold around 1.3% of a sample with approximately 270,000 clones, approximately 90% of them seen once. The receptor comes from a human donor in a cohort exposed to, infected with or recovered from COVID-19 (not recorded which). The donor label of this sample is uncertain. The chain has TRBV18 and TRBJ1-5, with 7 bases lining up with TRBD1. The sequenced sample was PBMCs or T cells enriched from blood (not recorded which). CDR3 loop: CASSATGTEWQPQHF. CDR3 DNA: TGTGCCAGCTCAGCAACCGGGACAGAGTGGCAGCCCCAGCATTTT.